These 24 T cell receptor beta chains originate from one sample sequenced in a study of T cell responses to AZD1222 COVID-19 vaccine. Libraries were prepared by immunoSEQ multiplex PCR; TCRdb keeps only in-frame clonotypes and omits some of them. The sample records 75,000 to 85,000 clones, 90% being singletons. This specimen consisted of peripheral blood, obtained 28 days after the second AZD1222 dose. Receptors were obtained from an adult who received the AZD1222 COVID-19 vaccine.

The rearrangement joins TRBV30 to TRBJ1-2; maybe TRBD1 (6 bases). Germline V lookup: CDR1 GTSNPN, CDR2 SVGIG (reference sequence). The CDR3 consists of 16 residues. V dropped 1 base and J dropped 1 base, with 16 bases sitting between them. The CDR3 region is CAWSEWGARINYGYTF. CDR3 sequence (DNA): TGTGCCTGGAGTGAATGGGGGGCGCGGATTAACTATGGCTACACCTTC.

The V and J genes are TRBV29-1 and TRBJ1-1; D gene uncertain. This CDR3 has 12 residues. V was shortened by 4 bases and J by 3 bases, with 9 bases between the two germline ends. The germline V gene encodes CDR1 SQVTM and CDR2 ANQGSEA. CDR3: CSVGSEYTEAFF. In DNA form, the CDR3 reads TGCAGCGTTGGGTCAGAGTACACTGAAGCTTTCTTT.

V is TRBV6-5 and J is TRBJ1-1, with D hard to call. The CDR3 totals 13 residues. Trimming removed 0 bases at V and 5 bases at J, with 7 bases between. Looked up from germline, CDR1 is MNHEY and CDR2 is SVGAGI. The CDR3 DNA sequence: TGTGCCAGCAGTTACTCGAGTAGTACTGAAGCTTTCTTT. Amino acid sequence: CASSYSSSTEAFF.

In its sample, this clone was seen once. The chain is built from TRBV28 and TRBJ1-2; tentative D call: TRBD1 (6 bases). Germline values: CDR1 MDHEN, CDR2 SYDVKM. This CDR3 has 14 amino acids. With 4 bases removed from V and 0 bases from J, the gap between germline ends came to 9 bases. The CDR3: CASSWGHPNYGYTF. The DNA for the CDR3 is TGTGCCAGCAGTTGGGGACACCCTAACTATGGCTACACCTTC.

This clone was counted a few times. This sequence joins TRBV4-1 and TRBJ1-5; possible D gene TRBD1, 6 bases. Trimming removed 0 bases at V and 6 bases at J, with 15 bases between. Looked up from germline, CDR1 is MGHRA and CDR2 is YSYEKL. This CDR3 contains 16 residues. CDR3 DNA sequence: TGCGCCAGCAGCCAAGATCGGGGGGCTGGAGGTCAGCCCCAGCATTTT. It codes for CASSQDRGAGGQPQHF.

The rearrangement uses TRBV3-1 (or the pseudogene TRBV3-2) and TRBJ2-7; 9 bases agree with TRBD2. The germline CDR1 and CDR2 sequences are LGHDT and YNNKEL (reference sequence). With V trimmed by 1 base and J by 2 bases, 3 bases remained unmatched. The CDR3 runs 15 residues. The DNA of the CDR3 is TGTGCCAGCAGCCAAGGGGCGGGGGGGCCCTACGAGCAGTACTTC. This sequence encodes CASSQGAGGPYEQYF.

The CDR3 DNA reads TGTGCCAGTAGTAGACGGGACAGGGGGATCATAAATGAAAAACTGTTTTTT. Its translation: CASSRRDRGIINEKLFF. This chain links TRBV19 with TRBJ1-4; 11 nucleotides line up with TRBD1. This CDR3 spans 17 amino acids. The V and J ends lost 4 bases and 5 bases, in that order; junction bases with no gene match: 9. Per the germline V gene, CDR1 is LNHDA and CDR2 is SQIVND (reference sequence). Full variable domain (remainder filled in from reference TRBV19 and TRBJ1-4): DGGITQSPKYLFRKEGQNVTLSCEQNLNHDAMYWYRQDPGQGLRLIYYSQIVNDFQKGDIAEGYSVSREKKESFPLTVTSAQKNPTAFYLCASSRRDRGIINEKLFFGSGTQLSVL.

This chain uses TRBV5-6 with TRBJ1-1, with a possible D match to TRBD1 (5 bases). There are 14 residues in the CDR3. Trimming took off 4 bases at V and 1 base at J, with 11 bases between the two ends. Per germline, CDR1 SGHDT and CDR2 YYEEEE. CDR3 residues: CASSPIRANTEAFF. In DNA form, the CDR3 reads TGTGCCAGCAGCCCTATCAGGGCGAACACTGAAGCTTTCTTT.

V gene TRBV30 combines with J gene TRBJ2-1, with D maybe TRBD2 (5 bases). CDR1 is GTSNPN and CDR2 is SVGIG in the germline V gene (reference sequence). The CDR3 runs to 15 residues. V lost 4 bases, J lost 7 bases, and 20 bases lay in between. CDR3 in amino acids: CAWTYPGSPGNEQFF. The CDR3 bases are TGTGCCTGGACTTACCCGGGGTCGCCGGGGAATGAGCAGTTCTTC.

V usage is TRBV5-1 and J usage is TRBJ2-7; D may match TRBD1 or TRBD2 (5 bases each). The ends were cut back, 4 bases at V and 2 bases at J, with 13 bases in the middle. The CDR3 totals 14 residues. Germline CDR1 reads SGHRS; CDR2 reads YFSETQ. The CDR3 here is CASSPQGDAYEQYF. In DNA form, the CDR3 reads TGCGCCAGCAGCCCCCAAGGGGACGCCTACGAGCAGTACTTC.

The genes are TRBV10-3 and TRBJ1-3; D is unclear. This CDR3 has 14 amino acids. Per germline, CDR1 ENHRY and CDR2 SYGVKD. Between the trimmed V and J ends, which lost 8 bases and 0 bases, there was a span of 11 bases. CDR3 protein: CAISPSTSGNTIYF. The CDR3 DNA is TGTGCCATCTCACCTTCCACCTCTGGAAACACCATATATTTT.

The J gene is TRBJ1-5, the V gene TRBV11-2; the D is unclear. Between the trimmed V and J ends, which lost 1 base and 7 bases, there was a span of 8 bases. The CDR3 loop spans 13 amino acids. Germline V gene lookup returns CDR1 SGHAT and CDR2 FQNNGV. CDR3 amino acids: CASSLGYAQPQHF. For the CDR3, the DNA is TGTGCCAGCAGCTTAGGTTACGCACAGCCCCAGCATTTT. Together with reference TRBV11-2 and TRBJ1-5, the CDR3 gives the full variable domain: EAGVAQSPRYKIIEKRQSVAFWCNPISGHATLYWYQQILGQGPKLLIQFQNNGVVDDSQLPKDRFSAERLKGVDSTLKIQPAKLEDSAVYLCASSLGYAQPQHFGDGTRLSIL.

The chain couples TRBV27 to TRBJ2-2, with 8 nucleotides matching TRBD1. Trimming took 7 bases from V and 7 from J; bases not matched to a gene: 5. The CDR3 sequence is 13 residues long. Germline CDR1 MNHEY, CDR2 SMNVEV (reference sequence). The CDR3, as DNA: TGTGCCAGCACGACAGGGGCCGACGGGGAGCTGTTTTTT. Its translation: CASTTGADGELFF.

This clone appeared once. V usage is TRBV28 and J usage is TRBJ1-2; tentatively, D is TRBD1 (6 bases). CDR1 and CDR2 (germline): MDHEN, SYDVKM. The CDR3 consists of 14 residues. The V end lost 4 bases, the J end lost 1 base, and 10 bases lay between the germline ends. In DNA, the CDR3 is TGTGCCAGCAGTTCCGGACAGCTTAACTATGGCTACACCTTC. Encoded protein: CASSSGQLNYGYTF.

The chain has TRBV5-8 and TRBJ2-7, with a tentative D call TRBD2 (5 bases). V lost 0 bases and J 1 base, leaving 8 bases between the germline ends. Germline V gene data show CDR1 as SGHTS and CDR2 as YDEGEE. The CDR3 contains 14 residues. CDR3 sequence reads: CASSLGGESYEQYF. The CDR3 DNA reads TGTGCCAGCAGCTTGGGGGGAGAATCCTACGAGCAGTACTTC.

The chain is built from TRBV28 and TRBJ2-5; possibly TRBD1 or TRBD2 for D (5 bases each). V lost 6 bases and J 5 bases, leaving 13 bases between the germline ends. The CDR3 contains 13 residues. Germline CDR1 reads MDHEN; CDR2 reads SYDVKM. As DNA, the CDR3 is TGTGCCAGCAGAGGGCCCTGGGGGGAGACCCAGTACTTC. Its translation: CASRGPWGETQYF.

The J gene is TRBJ1-2, the V gene TRBV7-9; D is unresolved. The V and J ends lost 2 bases and 8 bases respectively, with 6 bases between them. Germline V CDR1 and CDR2: SEHNR, FQNEAQ (reference sequence). The CDR3 extends over 11 amino acids. Here the CDR3 DNA reads TGTGCCAGCAGCTTACGGGCGGGCTACACCTTC. It translates to CASSLRAGYTF.

The V call is TRBV6-5, the J call TRBJ1-1; 7 positions match TRBD1. The V segment lost 2 bases and the J segment 5 bases; nucleotides outside the gene matches: 8. Germline CDR1 and CDR2: MNHEY and SVGAGI. CDR3 length: 15 amino acids. The CDR3: CASSYAAGGRTEAFF. The CDR3, as DNA: TGTGCCAGCAGTTACGCGGCAGGGGGTCGGACTGAAGCTTTCTTT.

This chain joins TRBV30 and TRBJ1-1; D is undetermined. Germline CDR1 reads GTSNPN; CDR2 reads SVGIG (reference sequence). The CDR3 runs to 12 residues. V lost 4 bases to trimming and J lost 3 bases, with 9 bases between them. The CDR3 DNA is TGTGCCTGGATACCGTTATACACTGAAGCTTTCTTT. Translation: CAWIPLYTEAFF.

The V gene is TRBV28, the J gene TRBJ2-7, with D possibly being TRBD1 or TRBD2 (5 bases each). Germline loops: CDR1 MDHEN, CDR2 SYDVKM. This CDR3 contains 17 residues. With 7 bases removed from V and 4 bases from J, the gap between germline ends came to 26 bases. CDR3: CASKDGAWSRDPYEQYF. The CDR3 DNA is TGTGCCAGCAAAGACGGGGCTTGGTCCCGGGACCCTTACGAGCAGTACTTC.

This CDR3 reads CASSSSGGFTGAGQPQHF. CDR3 nucleotide sequence: TGTGCCAGTAGTAGTTCCGGGGGATTTACAGGGGCCGGTCAGCCCCAGCATTTT. The chain links TRBV19 to TRBJ1-5; 7 bases agree with TRBD1. V shed 4 bases and J 6 bases; nucleotides not matched to a gene: 18. The CDR3 totals 18 residues. Germline CDR1 is LNHDA and CDR2 is SQIVND (reference sequence).

The rearrangement links TRBV5-6 to TRBJ1-3; D is uncertain. There are 15 residues in the CDR3. Germline CDR1 is SGHDT and CDR2 is YYEEEE. Trimming took 0 bases from V and 0 from J, leaving 7 bases between them. CDR3 bases: TGTGCCAGCAGCTTGGGGCGGGGCTCTGGAAACACCATATATTTT. Its protein product is CASSLGRGSGNTIYF.

J is TRBJ2-7 and V is TRBV6-4, with D unresolved. V shed 3 bases and J shed 12 bases, with 6 bases lying between them. The CDR3 loop spans 9 amino acids. Germline CDR1 reads MRHNA; CDR2 reads SNTAGT. The chain's CDR3 is CASSERRYF. In DNA, the CDR3 is TGTGCCAGCAGTGAAAGGCGGTACTTC.

The CDR3 region has the DNA TGCGCCAGCAGCTTGGGACAGGGGGTCGAAAAACTGTTTTTT. Translated, it gives CASSLGQGVEKLFF. V gene TRBV5-1 combines with J gene TRBJ1-4; 9 bases are a match to TRBD1. The CDR3 covers 14 residues. Germline CDR1 SGHRS, CDR2 YFSETQ. V shed 0 bases, J shed 8 bases, and the junction held 2 bases outside the gene matches. Supplemented by reference TRBV5-1 and TRBJ1-4, the full variable domain reads KAGVTQTPRYLIKTRGQQVTLSCSPISGHRSVSWYQQTPGQGLQFLFEYFSETQRNKGNFPGRFSGRQFSNSRSEMNVSTLELGDSALYLCASSLGQGVEKLFFGSGTQLSVL.